The 17 T cell receptor beta chains listed next were all sequenced from one sample in a study of cytomegalovirus exposure and HLA in healthy donors. Primers for the PCR totalled 60 Vbeta and 13 Jbeta. The table came from immunoSEQ multiplex PCR; TCRdb's copy has only in-frame clones and leaves some out. The table shows roughly 150,000 clones, with roughly 80% occurring only once. Sequences were obtained from PBMCs. The receptors derive from a man aged 50-59 years in good health and CMV-seropositive.

The V gene is TRBV7-2, the J gene TRBJ2-2; 16 nucleotides match TRBD2. The CDR3 consists of 19 residues. Germline V CDR1 and CDR2: SGHTA, FQGNSA. The V gene end was trimmed by 2 bases and the J gene end by 6 bases; junction bases not matched to a gene: 9. The DNA of the CDR3 is TGTGCCAGCAGCTTAAAGGGACTAGCGGGGGGGCTATGGTCCGGGGAGCTGTTTTTT. The encoded protein is CASSLKGLAGGLWSGELFF.

This chain connects TRBV18 to TRBJ2-3; 7 nucleotides agree with TRBD1. The CDR3 is made up of 15 amino acids. With 0 bases clipped from V and 6 bases from J, the junction kept 6 bases outside the gene matches. Germline loops: CDR1 KGHSH, CDR2 LQKENI. CDR3 DNA: TGTGCCAGCTCACCACCGACAGGGTCGACGGATACGCAGTATTTT. Translated, it gives CASSPPTGSTDTQYF. The variable domain in full, completed from reference TRBV18 and TRBJ2-3, reads NAGVMQNPRHLVRRRGQEARLRCSPMKGHSHVYWYRQLPEEGLKFMVYLQKENIIDESGMPKERFSAEFPKEGPSILRIQQVVRGDSAAYFCASSPPTGSTDTQYFGPGTRLTVL.

This clone was counted once. CDR3 sequence: CSVEGGLFNEQFF. CDR3 nucleotides: TGCAGCGTTGAAGGTGGGCTCTTCAATGAGCAGTTCTTC. This chain links TRBV29-1 with TRBJ2-1; D unresolved. Trimming left V 1 base short and J 6 bases short, with 10 bases between. The CDR3 runs to 13 residues. Germline CDR1 SQVTM, CDR2 ANQGSEA.

The rearrangement links TRBV9 to TRBJ2-1; 10 nucleotides agree with TRBD1. Trimming at V came to 4 bases and at J to 2 bases, leaving 9 bases not matched to a gene. In germline, CDR1 is SGDLS, CDR2 YYNGEE. CDR3 length: 17 amino acids. In nucleotides, the CDR3 is TGTGCCAGCAGCACAAAGACAGGGGGCCCAACCTACAATGAGCAGTTCTTC. The encoded protein is CASSTKTGGPTYNEQFF.

The V call is TRBV9, the J call TRBJ2-7, with a weak D call TRBD1 (6 bases). The germline gives CDR1 SGDLS, CDR2 YYNGEE. The CDR3 extends over 14 amino acids. V lost 4 bases and J 0 bases, leaving 11 bases between the germline ends. DNA for the CDR3: TGTGCCAGCAGCTTCCTGGACAGCTCCTACGAGCAGTACTTC. This sequence encodes CASSFLDSSYEQYF. Together with reference TRBV9 and TRBJ2-7, the CDR3 gives the full variable domain: DSGVTQTPKHLITATGQRVTLRCSPRSGDLSVYWYQQSLDQGLQFLIQYYNGEERAKGNILERFSAQQFPDLHSELNLSSLELGDSALYFCASSFLDSSYEQYFGPGTRLTVT.

The chain carries TRBV5-4 and TRBJ2-3, with 11 bases lining up with TRBD2. V was pared by 4 bases and J by 2 bases, with 6 bases of the junction left unmatched. The CDR3 has 16 residues. CDR1 is SGHNT and CDR2 is YYREEE in the germline V gene (reference sequence). CDR3 nucleotide sequence: TGTGCCAGCAGCCCGAGACTAGCGGGGTCCACAGATACGCAGTATTTT. Protein: CASSPRLAGSTDTQYF.

This chain uses TRBV14 with TRBJ2-7; 8 bases agree with TRBD2. This CDR3 is built from 14 residues. Losses at the gene ends were 4 bases for V and 4 bases for J; bases not matched to a gene: 6. The V gene's germline CDR1 is SGHDN and CDR2 FVKESK. The CDR3, as DNA: TGTGCCAGCAGCCTGGCGGGAGGCTTGTACGAGCAGTACTTC. Translation: CASSLAGGLYEQYF.

This sequence joins TRBV7-2 and TRBJ1-4, with D maybe TRBD1 (6 bases). Germline CDR1 is SGHTA and CDR2 is FQGNSA. This CDR3 has 17 amino acids. V was cut by 1 base and J by 4 bases, with 16 bases left in between. The CDR3 DNA sequence: TGTGCCAGCAGCTTAGTGGGGGGGCGGGCAATTAATGAAAAACTGTTTTTT. Residues: CASSLVGGRAINEKLFF. Complete variable domain (other parts from reference TRBV7-2 and TRBJ1-4): GAGVSQSPSNKVTEKGKDVELRCDPISGHTALYWYRQSLGQGLEFLIYFQGNSAPDKSGLPSDRFSAERTGGSVSTLTIQRTQQEDSAVYLCASSLVGGRAINEKLFFGSGTQLSVL.

The chain is built from TRBV7-8 and TRBJ2-7; TRBD1 is a possible D gene (6 bases). Looked up from germline, CDR1 is SGHVS and CDR2 is FQNEAQ. The CDR3 consists of 13 residues. The V gene lost 5 bases and the J gene lost 3 bases, with 11 bases spanning the gap. CDR3 nucleotide sequence: TGTGCCAGCAGCGTGGACAGACTCTACGAGCAGTACTTC. Translation: CASSVDRLYEQYF. The whole variable domain, filled in from reference TRBV7-8 and TRBJ2-7, reads GAGVSQSPRYKVAKRGQDVALRCDPISGHVSLFWYQQALGQGPEFLTYFQNEAQLDKSGLPSDRFFAERPEGSVSTLKIQRTQQEDSAVYLCASSVDRLYEQYFGPGTRLTVT.

The chain uses TRBV18 and TRBJ2-5; maybe TRBD1 (5 bases). Germline-derived CDR1 and CDR2 are KGHSH and LQKENI. V was cut by 7 bases and J by 4 bases, with 22 bases left in between. This CDR3 is built from 16 residues. The CDR3, as DNA: TGTGCCAGCTTCACCGAAGGCAGGGCATGGGTAGAGACCCAGTACTTC. Translation: CASFTEGRAWVETQYF.

V and J are TRBV5-1 and TRBJ2-3, with D maybe TRBD2 (5 bases). In germline, CDR1 is SGHRS, CDR2 YFSETQ. The CDR3 spans 15 residues. Trimming cost V 0 bases and J 0 bases, with 8 bases left between them. The CDR3 protein is CASSLVPGSTDTQYF. In DNA form, the CDR3 reads TGCGCCAGCAGCTTGGTTCCGGGAAGCACAGATACGCAGTATTTT.

The chain recombines TRBV11-2 with TRBJ2-5; possibly TRBD2 for D (6 bases). The J call may be in error: the DNA end matches TRBJ2-7 better. CDR1 is SGHAT, CDR2 FQNNGV, per germline. The CDR3 consists of 16 residues. CDR3 protein: CASSFSRGGKGYEQYF. The CDR3 coding sequence is TGTGCCAGCAGCTTCAGTCGTGGGGGGAAGGGCTACGAGCAGTACTTC.

The CDR3 DNA is TGTGCCAGCAGTCCGACTAGCGGGAGGGTTGAGCAGTTCTTC. Protein sequence: CASSPTSGRVEQFF. V is TRBV6-5 and J is TRBJ2-1, with TRBD2 matching 14 bases. CDR3 length: 14 residues. CDR1 MNHEY and CDR2 SVGAGI come from the germline V gene. Trimming took 5 bases from V and 9 from J; bases not matched to a gene: 3.

This chain links TRBV4-1 with TRBJ1-5, with 7 bases that match TRBD1. CDR1 is MGHRA, CDR2 YSYEKL, per germline. The CDR3 is 14 residues long. Trimming cost V 1 base and J 6 bases; bases outside gene matches: 3. CDR3 in DNA: TGCGCCAGCAGCCAAGTACAGGGGACTCAGCCCCAGCATTTT. Its protein is CASSQVQGTQPQHF.

The CDR3 loop reads CATKAAYGGSPLHF. CDR3 coding DNA: TGTGCCACTAAGGCGGCATATGGCGGTTCACCCCTCCACTTT. V is TRBV19 and J is TRBJ1-6, with unresolved D. Looked up from germline, CDR1 is LNHDA and CDR2 is SQIVND (reference sequence). This CDR3 contains 14 residues. The V end was cut by 10 bases, the J end by 9 bases, with 19 bases between.

This clone was detected a few times. V is TRBV28 and J is TRBJ2-4, with D possibly TRBD2 on 5 matching bases. V lost 1 base, J lost 7 bases, and 11 bases lay in between. CDR1 and CDR2 from the germline V gene are MDHEN and SYDVKM. This CDR3 contains 14 residues. The CDR3 DNA reads TGTGCCAGCAGTTTATCTCCCCCGGGGAACATTCAGTACTTC. Translation gives CASSLSPPGNIQYF.

This chain links TRBV5-6 with TRBJ1-1; TRBD1 aligns across 10 bases. CDR1 is SGHDT and CDR2 is YYEEEE in the germline V gene. V was pared by 4 bases and J by 5 bases, with 8 bases of the junction left unmatched. This CDR3 contains 15 residues. The CDR3 loop is CASSILDRGWTEAFF. As DNA, the CDR3 is TGTGCCAGCAGCATCCTGGACAGGGGGTGGACTGAAGCTTTCTTT.